One and the same sample provided the 20 T cell receptor beta chains below, sequenced in a study of OX40 agonist ivuxolimab in advanced cancers. Clones were read by immunoSEQ multiplex PCR, and TCRdb kept only the in-frame ones, dropping some. The repertoire has approximately 72,000 clones, around 88% of them found once; the top ten carry approximately 0.92%. Sequencing was performed on CD4+ or CD8+ T cells sorted from blood, taken in a trial of the OX40 agonist ivuxolimab. All receptors come from an adult with an advanced solid tumor such as melanoma, head and neck, liver or kidney cancer.

V is TRBV7-3 and J is TRBJ2-7; either TRBD1 or TRBD2 may supply D (6 bases each). This CDR3 has 15 amino acids. V lost 5 bases and J lost 2, with 16 bases in between. Germline CDR1 SGHTA, CDR2 FQGTGA. In DNA, the CDR3 is TGTGCCAGCAGCGACGGGGGCGTGGGCACCTACGAGCAGTACTTC. Its protein product is CASSDGGVGTYEQYF.

The genes are TRBV28 and TRBJ2-7; 11 bases map to TRBD2. V gave up 7 bases and J gave up 0 bases; unmatched junction bases: 2. CDR1 is MDHEN and CDR2 is SYDVKM in the germline V gene. The length of the CDR3 is 14 residues. The CDR3 reads CASMTSGDSYEQYF. CDR3 DNA: TGTGCCAGCATGACTAGCGGGGACTCCTACGAGCAGTACTTC.

This chain uses TRBV27 with TRBJ1-6; 8 nucleotides line up with TRBD1. Trimming cost V 5 bases and J 7 bases; bases outside gene matches: 4. Germline CDR1 and CDR2: MNHEY and SMNVEV (reference sequence). This CDR3 region has 14 residues. The CDR3 spells CASSPGQGNSPLHF. The CDR3 DNA is TGTGCCAGCAGTCCCGGACAGGGAAATTCACCCCTCCACTTT.

J is TRBJ2-1 and V is TRBV5-4; D might be TRBD1 or TRBD2, each matching 5 bases. CDR1 and CDR2 (germline): SGHNT, YYREEE (reference sequence). This CDR3 comprises 15 residues. V was clipped by 4 bases and J by 5 bases, with 16 bases between them. This CDR3 is CASSPPGTRNNEQFF. Here the CDR3 DNA reads TGTGCCAGCAGCCCTCCGGGGACGCGAAACAATGAGCAGTTCTTC.

The chain employs TRBV7-5 and TRBJ1-4; TRBD1, the table's D call, was not compared with the DNA. TRBV7-5 is termed a pseudogene. This CDR3 is 16 amino acids long. The CDR3 protein is CARSLERGPLNEKLFF. CDR3 in DNA: TGTGCCAGAAGCTTAGAAAGGGGGCCCTTAAATGAAAAACTGTTTTTT.

The chain combines TRBV19 with TRBJ1-2, with D perhaps matching TRBD1 (5 bases). V gave up 5 bases and J gave up 4 bases, with 11 bases separating them. CDR1 and CDR2 from the germline V gene are LNHDA and SQIVND (reference sequence). The CDR3 is 13 amino acids. The CDR3 spells CASSFRDGYGYTF. The CDR3 DNA sequence: TGTGCCAGTAGTTTCCGGGACGGCTATGGCTACACCTTC. Full variable domain (remainder filled in from reference TRBV19 and TRBJ1-2): DGGITQSPKYLFRKEGQNVTLSCEQNLNHDAMYWYRQDPGQGLRLIYYSQIVNDFQKGDIAEGYSVSREKKESFPLTVTSAQKNPTAFYLCASSFRDGYGYTFGSGTRLTVV.

The gene calls are TRBV7-9 and TRBJ1-4, with D maybe TRBD1 (6 bases). V lost 5 bases and J lost 0, with 13 bases in between. Germline assignment: CDR1 SEHNR and CDR2 FQNEAQ (reference sequence). The CDR3 length is 16 residues. The CDR3 protein is CASSLGQSATNEKLFF. CDR3 in DNA: TGTGCCAGCAGCCTAGGACAGAGTGCAACTAATGAAAAACTGTTTTTT.

This rearrangement joins TRBV6-5 to TRBJ1-5; D unclear. Germline CDR1 is MNHEY and CDR2 is SVGAGI. The V and J ends lost 5 bases and 1 base respectively, with 9 bases between them. The CDR3 is 14 residues long. The CDR3 DNA reads as TGTGCCAGCAGTAAGAGTGGGAGCAATCAGCCCCAGCATTTT. Protein sequence: CASSKSGSNQPQHF.

This chain connects TRBV7-9 to TRBJ2-1; the D gene is possibly TRBD2 (6 bases). In germline, CDR1 is SEHNR, CDR2 FQNEAQ (reference sequence). V lost 5 bases, J lost 1 base, and 12 bases lay in between. The CDR3 contains 15 residues. In DNA, the CDR3 is TGTGCCAGCAGCCACACCGGGAGTTCCTACAATGAGCAGTTCTTC. Its translation: CASSHTGSSYNEQFF.

In the case of this clone: Distinct nucleotide sequences in the sample also encode this CDR3. This chain connects TRBV27 to TRBJ2-7; D tentatively fits TRBD1 or TRBD2 (7 bases each). The CDR3 consists of 15 residues. Trimming removed 3 bases from V and 2 bases from J, with 14 bases in between. Germline-derived CDR1 and CDR2 are MNHEY and SMNVEV (reference sequence). The CDR3 sequence: CASSLTGRGTYEQYF. In DNA, the CDR3 is TGTGCCAGCAGTTTGACAGGGCGGGGGACCTACGAGCAGTACTTC.

This chain uses TRBV6-6 with TRBJ1-1; D is unclear. V was cut by 4 bases and J by 4 bases, with 10 bases left in between. This CDR3 region has 13 residues. The germline CDR1 and CDR2 sequences are MNHNY and SVGAGI (reference sequence). The CDR3 DNA sequence: TGTGCCAGCAGTTTCCAGTTTGCCACTGAAGCTTTCTTT. It specifies CASSFQFATEAFF.

The gene calls are TRBV5-5 and TRBJ2-3; D not certain. The V gene lost 2 bases and the J gene lost 2 bases, with 9 bases spanning the gap. Looked up from germline, CDR1 is SGHKS and CDR2 is YYEKEE (reference sequence). The CDR3 runs 14 residues. In nucleotides, the CDR3 is TGTGCCAGCAGCTTTGCAGGAGACACAGATACGCAGTATTTT. Amino acid sequence: CASSFAGDTDTQYF. The full variable domain, with the rest looked up from reference TRBV5-5 and TRBJ2-3, is DAGVTQSPTHLIKTRGQQVTLRCSPISGHKSVSWYQQVLGQGPQFIFQYYEKEERGRGNFPDRFSARQFPNYSSELNVNALLLGDSALYLCASSFAGDTDTQYFGPGTRLTVL.

The chain employs TRBV14 and TRBJ2-7; D gene ambiguous. Germline CDR1 is SGHDN and CDR2 is FVKESK. This CDR3 contains 14 residues. V was clipped by 1 base and J by 3 bases, with 10 bases between them. The CDR3 reads CASSQGFGIYEQYF. The CDR3 nucleotides are TGTGCCAGCAGCCAAGGCTTTGGTATCTACGAGCAGTACTTC.

V is TRBV7-9 and J is TRBJ2-7, with D unresolved. V was shortened by 1 base and J by 3 bases, with 7 bases between the two germline ends. This CDR3 is built from 13 residues. The germline V gene encodes CDR1 SEHNR and CDR2 FQNEAQ (reference sequence). The CDR3 reads CASSLDAVYEQYF. CDR3 coding DNA: TGTGCCAGCAGCTTAGACGCGGTCTACGAGCAGTACTTC.

The chain employs TRBV5-4 and TRBJ2-2; 7 bases match TRBD1. Germline V lookup: CDR1 SGHNT, CDR2 YYREEE (reference sequence). V lost 0 bases, J lost 4 bases, and 3 bases stayed unmatched. The CDR3 consists of 15 residues. The CDR3 reads CASSLADRVTGELFF. The CDR3 coding sequence is TGTGCCAGCAGCTTGGCCGACAGGGTCACCGGGGAGCTGTTTTTT.

This clone was counted only a few times. The J gene is TRBJ1-6, the V gene TRBV5-5; possibly TRBD1 for D (6 bases). This CDR3 contains 17 residues. The germline V and J ends were trimmed by 0 bases and 4 bases, with 14 bases remaining between them. CDR1 SGHKS and CDR2 YYEKEE come from the germline V gene (reference sequence). CDR3 protein: CASSLDLGARYNSPLHF. In DNA, the CDR3 is TGTGCCAGCAGCTTGGATTTGGGGGCGCGGTATAATTCACCCCTCCACTTT.

The chain has TRBV19 and TRBJ2-1; 10 bases fit TRBD2. The CDR3 runs 15 residues. Germline V gives CDR1 LNHDA, CDR2 SQIVND (reference sequence). The V segment lost 4 bases and the J segment 6 bases; nucleotides outside the gene matches: 6. Here the CDR3 DNA reads TGTGCCAGTAGTAGAGCGGGAGGGCCCCGCAATGAGCAGTTCTTC. Amino acid sequence: CASSRAGGPRNEQFF.

This clone has a handful of counts. This chain links TRBV11-2 with TRBJ2-7; D is possibly TRBD2 (5 bases). V lost 5 bases to trimming and J lost 7 bases, with 12 bases between them. CDR1 SGHAT and CDR2 FQNNGV come from the germline V gene. This CDR3 has 12 amino acids. The DNA of the CDR3 is TGTGCCAGCAGCCCAACCCCGGGGGAGCAGTACTTC. Residues: CASSPTPGEQYF.

This chain links TRBV7-9 with TRBJ2-1; 10 nucleotides agree with TRBD2. CDR3 length: 12 residues. Looked up from germline, CDR1 is SEHNR and CDR2 is FQNEAQ (reference sequence). The J segment lost 14 bases and the V segment lost 5 bases, leaving 6 bases of the junction unmatched. CDR3 nucleotides: TGTGCCAGCAGCCTACTAGCGGGAATAGAGTTCTTC. It specifies CASSLLAGIEFF.

This clone was seen a handful of times. The rearrangement joins TRBV4-2 to TRBJ2-7, with 9 bases fitting TRBD1. The germline gives CDR1 LGHNA, CDR2 YNFKEQ. The CDR3 is made up of 15 amino acids. V was clipped by 4 bases and J by 1 base; unmatched bases: 5. The CDR3 protein is CASSPGTGRSYEQYF. The DNA of the CDR3 is TGTGCCAGCAGCCCGGGGACAGGGCGGTCCTACGAGCAGTACTTC.